What follows are 9 T cell receptor beta chains derived from one specimen sequenced in a study of T-cell reconstitution after alpha-beta-depleted transplantation in children. Unique molecular identifiers were incorporated into the prepared TCRbeta library. TCRdb called the PCR reads again in MiXCR, with one record for every CDR3 protein. The data contain under 250,000 distinct CDR3 sequences, approximately 7% of them singletons. Sequenced here: PBMCs, sampled before TCRalphabeta/CD19-depleted stem cell transplant. The receptors shown here come from a boy aged 2 to 10 with acute lymphoblastic leukemia, due to receive a stem cell transplant.

This clonotype was seen repeatedly, ten times or more. The chain carries TRBV20-1 and TRBJ2-7, with TRBD2 matching over 8 bases. Unmatched junction bases numbered 9, after V lost 4 bases and J lost 7 bases. This CDR3 comprises 13 residues. Germline CDR1 reads DFQATT; CDR2 reads SNEGSKA (reference sequence). CDR3 in DNA: TGCAGTGCTACCGGACTAGCTGTTGGTGAGCAGTACTTC. Amino acids: CSATGLAVGEQYF.

This clonotype was observed many times. The V call is TRBV7-2, the J call TRBJ1-4, with no clear D. Trimming removed 3 bases from V and 0 bases from J, with 5 bases in between. There are 14 residues in the CDR3. Germline V gives CDR1 SGHTA, CDR2 FQGNSA. CDR3 coding DNA: TGTGCCAGCAGCTTTGTACCAACTAATGAAAAACTGTTTTTT. It yields the protein CASSFVPTNEKLFF.

This clonotype was observed many times. The chain recombines TRBV3-1 with TRBJ1-1; D gene unclear. V lost 2 bases to trimming and J lost 0 bases, with 13 bases between them. Germline assignment: CDR1 LGHDT and CDR2 YNNKEL (reference sequence). There are 16 residues in the CDR3. CDR3: CASSQRTARLNTEAFF. In DNA, the CDR3 is TGTGCCAGCAGCCAACGGACGGCCAGATTGAACACTGAAGCTTTCTTT.

This clonotype was detected many times. This rearrangement joins TRBV7-2 to TRBJ1-1; D is unresolved. Trimming left V 7 bases short and J 1 base short, with 13 bases between. The V gene's germline CDR1 is SGHTA and CDR2 FQGNSA. The CDR3 loop spans 14 amino acids. The chain's CDR3 is CASTPAWTNTEAFF. Here the CDR3 DNA reads TGTGCCAGCACCCCGGCCTGGACGAACACTGAAGCTTTCTTT.

This clonotype has a count of ten or more. V usage is TRBV28 and J usage is TRBJ2-6, with D uncertain. Germline values: CDR1 MDHEN, CDR2 SYDVKM. This CDR3 contains 14 residues. Trimming stripped 3 bases from V and 4 bases from J, with 7 bases between. CDR3 bases: TGTGCCAGCAGTTTGCGTGGCGGGGCCAACGTCCTGACTTTC. Translating gives CASSLRGGANVLTF.

J is TRBJ2-7 and V is TRBV7-2; TRBD1 agrees at 9 bases. V shed 3 bases, J shed 1 base, and the junction held 4 bases outside the gene matches. This CDR3 has 15 amino acids. The V gene's germline CDR1 is SGHTA and CDR2 FQGNSA. The CDR3 DNA reads as TGTGCCAGCAGCTTTTCGGGGACAGGGTCCTACGAGCAGTACTTC. It encodes CASSFSGTGSYEQYF. The variable domain in full, completed from reference TRBV7-2 and TRBJ2-7, reads GAGVSQSPSNKVTEKGKDVELRCDPISGHTALYWYRQSLGQGLEFLIYFQGNSAPDKSGLPSDRFSAERTGGSVSTLTIQRTQQEDSAVYLCASSFSGTGSYEQYFGPGTRLTVT.

This clonotype was seen repeatedly, ten times or more. This chain links TRBV20-1 with TRBJ2-3; maybe TRBD2 (6 bases). CDR1 is DFQATT, CDR2 SNEGSKA, per germline (reference sequence). Between the trimmed V and J ends, which lost 3 bases and 2 bases, there was a span of 12 bases. The CDR3 extends over 14 amino acids. This chain's CDR3 is CSARGLLLTDTQYF. CDR3 in DNA: TGCAGTGCTAGGGGACTCCTCCTCACAGATACGCAGTATTTT.

This clonotype was recorded many times. The J gene is TRBJ2-1, the V gene TRBV6-5; unclear D gene. The CDR3 sequence is 12 residues long. CDR1 is MNHEY, CDR2 SVGAGI, per germline. The V end lost 4 bases, the J end lost 7 bases, and 8 bases lay between the germline ends. The DNA for the CDR3 is TGTGCCAGCAGTTCAATCTCTAATGAGCAGTTCTTC. Protein: CASSSISNEQFF.

The DNA for the CDR3 is TGTGCCTGGAGGTCCAGCTACGAGCAGTACTTC. Translation gives CAWRSSYEQYF. The rearrangement links TRBV30 to TRBJ2-7; D is unclear. Germline CDR1 GTSNPN, CDR2 SVGIG (reference sequence). Trimming removed 3 bases from V and 3 bases from J, with 6 bases in between. The CDR3 sequence is 11 residues long. The full variable domain, with the rest looked up from reference TRBV30 and TRBJ2-7, is SQTIHQWPATLVQPVGSPLSLECTVEGTSNPNLYWYRQAAGRGLQLLFYSVGIGQISSEVPQNLSASRPQDRQFILSSKKLLLSDSGFYLCAWRSSYEQYFGPGTRLTVT.